This T cell receptor (beta chain) was captured by sequencing in a study of vaccination and CD4 T cells after COVID-19. Study overall: Six male and four female convalescents took part, two of them Hispanic. The stimulating agents, overlapping spike peptides, came from SARS-CoV-2, HCoV-NL63, HCoV-OC43 and HCoV-229E.

About this clonotype itself: Antigen: not known.

Treatment defined: roughly 10-day PBMC culture with coronavirus spike peptide pools or control peptides (ViraFEST assay). After being plated at roughly 2.2 million per well, PBMCs were cultured with 9.5 to 10 IU/ml IL-2 and around 9.3 ug/ml peptide pools. Cultured CD4+ T cell DNA was sequenced using the Oncomine TCR Beta short-read assay. Using the QIAamp micro DNA kit, genomic DNA was extracted from the CD4+ T cells that had been cultured. A single record per CDR3 protein comes from TCRdb applying MiXCR to the PCR reads. The sample holds around 15,000 distinct CDR3 sequences; 55% to 65% are singletons and the top ten take less than 5.5%. From germline, CDR1 is SGHRS and CDR2 YFSETQ. There are 15 residues in the CDR3. V was shortened by 4 bases and J by 5 bases, with 13 bases between the two germline ends.

The sequence derives from a human donor who had recovered from COVID-19. The chain links TRBV5-1 to TRBJ1-6; D gene ambiguous. The sample consisted of CD4+ T cells from blood, cultured in vitro, taken after SARS-CoV-2 vaccination. The CDR3, as DNA: TGCGCCAGCAGCCGGACCCGAGCGGATAATTCACCCCTCCACTTT. Encoded protein: CASSRTRADNSPLHF.